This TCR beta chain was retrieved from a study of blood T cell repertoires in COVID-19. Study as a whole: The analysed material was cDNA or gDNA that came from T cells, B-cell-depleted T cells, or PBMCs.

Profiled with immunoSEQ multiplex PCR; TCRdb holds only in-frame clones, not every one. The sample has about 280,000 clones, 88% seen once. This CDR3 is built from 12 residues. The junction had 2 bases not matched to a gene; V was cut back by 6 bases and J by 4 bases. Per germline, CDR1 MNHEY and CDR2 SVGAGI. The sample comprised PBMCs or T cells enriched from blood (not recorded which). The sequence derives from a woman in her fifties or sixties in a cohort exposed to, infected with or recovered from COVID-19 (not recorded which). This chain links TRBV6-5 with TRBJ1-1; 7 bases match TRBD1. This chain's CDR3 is CASRRQGTEAFF. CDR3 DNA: TGTGCCAGCAGGCGACAGGGCACTGAAGCTTTCTTT.